This TCR beta chain was identified in a study of blood T cell repertoires in COVID-19 (dated by TCRdb to 2020 to 2021). Turning to the overall study: Samples from collaborators originated in the United States, Italy and Spain and spanned both the acute and convalescent phases of COVID-19. The prospective study material was composed of cDNA or gDNA derived from T cells, B-cell-depleted T cells, or PBMCs. The dataset comprised deeply sampled blood TCRbeta repertoires from subjects exposed to, actively infected with, or recovered from COVID-19. The repertoires were released in a freely available public database intended as a resource for research on the immune response to SARS-CoV-2. Samples were obtained from the ongoing ImmuneRACE study (first 160 participants) and from 1,000 to 1,500 subjects provided by 6 global collaborators. Sample metadata almost always included a de-identified subject ID, COVID-19 status, age in years and sex. Where HLA class I and class II types were available, the types were taken from metadata supplied by the sample provider, not from assay-based typing.

Points the paper makes about the study in general: How much clinical and demographic metadata was included differed by source and by participant, and the metadata was provided uncurated.

One collaborating source in Seattle enrolled patients while the patients were actively infected and followed the patients over time throughout the course of disease. Collaborating institutions collected whole blood in K2EDTA tubes following their own protocols. For TCRbeta analysis, collaborators shipped samples in one of three forms: frozen whole blood, isolated PBMCs, or DNA extracted from either of those sample types. From a lookup of the germline V gene, CDR1 and CDR2 are KGHDR and SFDVKD. Inclusive of the bounding cysteine and phenylalanine, the CDR3 is 19 residues long. Only the CDR3 portion is preserved as DNA: 57 bases, with reading frame beginning at the first base. Germline trimming amounts to 3 bases on V and 1 base on J, with 9 as the count of junction bases outside the gene matches. TCRbeta CDR3 regions were amplified from genomic DNA by means of the immunoSEQ Assay, a bias-controlled multiplex PCR. The study's own analysis went as follows. The number of nucleated cells in each sample was estimated from the amplification of reference gene primers within the assay. To quantify the absolute abundance of each unique TCRbeta CDR3 rearrangement, sequence reads were collapsed and filtered. For each sample, productive Simpson clonality was calculated as the square root of Simpson's diversity index over productive rearrangements. Imported from immuneACCESS, the table was reduced by TCRdb to in-frame sequences with V and J called. These copies leave out some clones; in studies compared against another copy, an unresolved V gene accounts for under half, and the cause of the remainder is not known. V, J and clone size are those of that table, while D and trimming were read from the DNA. Recorded for this sample are 130,000 to 150,000 clones; approximately 83% of them occurred a single time. The ten biggest clones cover 8% of the sample.

In the case of this clone: This clone's antigen is unknown. No base qualities exist here, and no much larger clone lies one base off it.

The V gene is TRBV24-1 and the J gene is TRBJ2-3, with TRBD2 identical over 13 junction bases. The sequencing input was peripheral blood. The sequence was collected from a woman aged 60 to 75 with COVID-19, enrolled during active disease. The DNA reads as follows: TGTGCCACCAGTGATGGACTAGCGGGGGATACAGTGGGCACAGATACGCAGTATTTT. It translates to CATSDGLAGDTVGTDTQYF.